Each of the 19 T cell receptor beta chains below was sequenced from the same sample in a study of blood T cells in healthy people across ages. Alongside a J-beta primer mix, a sample-barcoded 5' primer served in a second PCR lasting about 7 to 11 cycles. TCRdb analysed the 5' RACE reads with MiXCR anew, one entry per CDR3 protein. Of 1.5 million to 2 million distinct CDR3 sequences listed, 28% are singletons. The sequenced sample was blood. These receptors were taken from a young woman in good health.

The chain uses TRBV20-1 and TRBJ2-4; 8 positions agree with TRBD2. Trimming at V came to 3 bases and at J to 13 bases, leaving 20 bases not matched to a gene. Germline loops: CDR1 DFQATT, CDR2 SNEGSKA (reference sequence). The CDR3 has 16 amino acids. CDR3 coding DNA: TGCAGTGCTAGGGGTTCAGCGGGGGATCCCTACAATGAGCAGTACTTC. It specifies CSARGSAGDPYNEQYF.

This sequence joins TRBV15 and TRBJ2-1, with D hard to call. CDR1 is LNHNV and CDR2 is YYDKDF in the germline V gene (reference sequence). The CDR3 totals 13 residues. Trimming removed 2 bases from V and 9 bases from J, with 11 bases in between. CDR3 residues: CATSRTPGSEQFF. For the CDR3, the DNA is TGTGCCACCAGCAGAACTCCGGGTTCTGAGCAGTTCTTC.

V and J are TRBV29-1 and TRBJ2-4, with 7 bases matching TRBD2. This CDR3 is 15 amino acids long. Germline CDR1 reads SQVTM; CDR2 reads ANQGSEA. Unmatched junction bases numbered 4, after V lost 1 base and J lost 1 base. CDR3 sequence reads: CSVEGWGGAKNIQYF. The DNA for the CDR3 is TGCAGCGTTGAAGGTTGGGGGGGTGCCAAAAACATTCAGTACTTC.

The rearrangement uses TRBV7-3 and TRBJ2-2, with D uncertain. The V gene lost 4 bases and the J gene lost 1 base, with 7 bases spanning the gap. The germline gives CDR1 SGHTA, CDR2 FQGTGA. The length of the CDR3 is 14 residues. Here the CDR3 reads CASSSMRNTGELFF. CDR3 DNA sequence: TGTGCCAGCAGCTCCATGCGGAACACCGGGGAGCTGTTTTTT.

In this sample, this clonotype turned up many times. The chain joins TRBV27 to TRBJ1-2, with 9 nucleotides matching TRBD1. Germline trimming cut 6 bases from V and 5 bases from J; bases unmatched to any gene: 7. Germline V CDR1 and CDR2: MNHEY, SMNVEV (reference sequence). CDR3 length: 14 residues. This CDR3 reads CASSGTGKGYGYTF. The CDR3 nucleotides are TGTGCCAGCAGCGGGACAGGGAAGGGATATGGCTACACCTTC.

This clonotype was counted many times. The chain employs TRBV7-2 and TRBJ1-2; 7 bases agree with TRBD1. Trimming removed 1 base from V and 4 bases from J; junction bases left unmatched: 6. The CDR3 is 15 amino acids. Germline V gene lookup returns CDR1 SGHTA and CDR2 FQGNSA. The CDR3 DNA reads TGTGCCAGCAGCTTAGAAACGAACAGGGGCTATGGCTACACCTTC. Translating it yields CASSLETNRGYGYTF.

This clonotype was found many times. The chain recombines TRBV29-1 with TRBJ2-3, with D possibly TRBD2 on 6 matching bases. Between the trimmed V and J ends, which lost 0 bases and 2 bases, there was a span of 12 bases. There are 15 residues in the CDR3. From germline, CDR1 is SQVTM and CDR2 ANQGSEA. DNA of the CDR3: TGCAGCGTTGAAGAAGCGGGCTCTCTCACAGATACGCAGTATTTT. It specifies CSVEEAGSLTDTQYF.

V usage is TRBV7-9 and J usage is TRBJ1-5; D gene ambiguous. The V end was cut by 5 bases, the J end by 5 bases, with 16 bases between. Germline V lookup: CDR1 SEHNR, CDR2 FQNEAQ (reference sequence). The CDR3 contains 15 residues. The CDR3 DNA is TGTGCCAGCAGCGTATCACGAGGAGGATATCAGCCCCAGCATTTT. Protein sequence: CASSVSRGGYQPQHF.

This clonotype occurred a few times. This chain links TRBV4-1 with TRBJ1-2; TRBD1 agrees at 10 bases. The CDR3 length is 15 residues. Losses at the gene ends were 2 bases for V and 7 bases for J; bases not matched to a gene: 7. In germline, CDR1 is MGHRA, CDR2 YSYEKL. The CDR3 region has the DNA TGCGCCAGCAGCCAATACGACAGGGGGCGAAGTGGCTACACCTTC. Encoded protein: CASSQYDRGRSGYTF.

This clonotype was counted at least ten times. The chain employs TRBV12-3 or TRBV12-4 and TRBJ1-2; D possibly corresponds to TRBD1 (6 bases). V lost 1 base and J lost 8, with 23 bases in between. CDR3 length: 17 residues. The CDR3 DNA reads as TGTGCCAGCAGTTTAGTCGGTGGGGGCTCGGTATATGGAGGCTACACCTTC. Protein product: CASSLVGGGSVYGGYTF.

The CDR3 loop reads CASSLVQGARAFF. In nucleotides, the CDR3 is TGTGCCAGCAGTTTAGTACAGGGGGCGCGAGCTTTCTTT. The chain links TRBV27 to TRBJ1-1; TRBD1 agrees at 9 bases. There are 13 residues in the CDR3. V lost 2 bases, J lost 10 bases, and 5 bases stayed unmatched. Germline V gives CDR1 MNHEY, CDR2 SMNVEV (reference sequence).

Many counts were recorded for this clonotype. J is TRBJ2-7 and V is TRBV7-2; D is uncertain. CDR3 length equals 12 residues. Germline loops: CDR1 SGHTA, CDR2 FQGNSA. V gave up 1 base and J gave up 6 bases, with 7 bases separating them. The CDR3 DNA reads as TGTGCCAGCAGCTTAGGCTTCCCCGAGCAGTACTTC. Translating it yields CASSLGFPEQYF.

This rearrangement joins TRBV14 to TRBJ2-5; 14 nucleotides match TRBD2. V shed 5 bases, J shed 9 bases, and the junction held 8 bases outside the gene matches. The CDR3 consists of 15 residues. From germline, CDR1 is SGHDN and CDR2 FVKESK. The CDR3 is CASSAMGLAGVSQYF. CDR3 bases: TGTGCCAGCAGCGCCATGGGACTAGCGGGAGTTTCCCAGTACTTC.

CDR3 in DNA: TGTGCCAGCAGCTTCCAGGGGTCAGATACGCAGTATTTT. Translated, it gives CASSFQGSDTQYF. V is TRBV7-7 and J is TRBJ2-3, with D perhaps TRBD1 (6 bases). CDR1 is SSHAT, CDR2 FNYEAQ, per germline (reference sequence). The CDR3 extends over 13 amino acids. The V and J ends lost 3 bases and 4 bases respectively, with 8 bases between them.

The rearrangement uses TRBV20-1 and TRBJ2-3; D ambiguous. Trimming removed 0 bases from V and 3 bases from J, with 10 bases in between. Germline CDR1 and CDR2: DFQATT and SNEGSKA (reference sequence). The CDR3 consists of 14 residues. The CDR3 region is CSARDVRFTDTQYF. The CDR3 DNA reads TGCAGTGCTAGAGACGTCAGATTTACAGATACGCAGTATTTT.

This clonotype occurred many times. The rearrangement links TRBV28 to TRBJ2-5; TRBD2 matches at 8 bases. This CDR3 has 12 amino acids. Germline values: CDR1 MDHEN, CDR2 SYDVKM. Losses at the gene ends were 5 bases for V and 8 bases for J; bases not matched to a gene: 4. CDR3 residues: CASSLGLGTQYF. The DNA for the CDR3 is TGTGCCAGCAGTCTGGGACTAGGAACCCAGTACTTC.

The chain carries TRBV30 and TRBJ2-1; the D gene is possibly TRBD2 (5 bases). The ends were cut back, 1 base at V and 13 bases at J, with 26 bases in the middle. CDR1 and CDR2 from the germline V gene are GTSNPN and SVGIG (reference sequence). The CDR3 runs 16 residues. As DNA, the CDR3 is TGTGCCTGGAGTGCACCCCGGACTGCCCCCGAGTGGGAACAGTTCTTC. It specifies CAWSAPRTAPEWEQFF.

This rearrangement joins TRBV11-2 to TRBJ1-2; TRBD1 might be the D (6 bases). Deletions cut 5 bases from V and 4 bases from J, with 17 bases between. The V gene's germline CDR1 is SGHAT and CDR2 FQNNGV. The CDR3 contains 15 residues. The CDR3 DNA sequence: TGTGCCAGCAGCCTCACGAGGGGGAACCTCTATGGCTACACCTTC. Translation: CASSLTRGNLYGYTF.

The V gene is TRBV20-1, the J gene TRBJ2-3, with D perhaps TRBD2 (5 bases). CDR1 and CDR2 (germline): DFQATT, SNEGSKA (reference sequence). V gave up 3 bases and J gave up 2 bases, with 30 bases separating them. This CDR3 is built from 20 residues. This CDR3 is CSARAPPMAGASPHTDTQYF. CDR3 bases: TGCAGTGCTAGGGCCCCCCCTATGGCGGGCGCTAGCCCCCACACAGATACGCAGTATTTT.